Following are 23 T cell receptor beta chains from one sample sequenced in a study of blood T cell repertoires in COVID-19. The protocol was immunoSEQ multiplex PCR, while the TCRdb copy is restricted to in-frame clones and leaves out a portion. Of around 260,000 clones listed, around four fifths are singletons. The sample taken for sequencing was peripheral blood. Source of these receptors: a man in his fifties or sixties who had recovered from COVID-19.

V gene TRBV5-4 combines with J gene TRBJ2-1; 10 bases are a match to TRBD2. Germline CDR1 is SGHNT and CDR2 is YYREEE (reference sequence). This CDR3 region has 15 residues. Germline trimming cut 5 bases from V and 4 bases from J; bases unmatched to any gene: 6. For the CDR3, the DNA is TGTGCCAGCAGATTAGCGGGGGGCCGTTACAATGAGCAGTTCTTC. Its protein product is CASRLAGGRYNEQFF. Complete variable domain (other parts from reference TRBV5-4 and TRBJ2-1): ETGVTQSPTHLIKTRGQQVTLRCSSQSGHNTVSWYQQALGQGPQFIFQYYREEENGRGNFPPRFSGLQFPNYSSELNVNALELDDSALYLCASRLAGGRYNEQFFGPGTRLTVL.

Turning to this clone: The same CDR3 arises from other DNA sequences in this sample as well. This chain links TRBV9 with TRBJ2-2; 9 bases align to TRBD2. CDR1 and CDR2 from the germline V gene are SGDLS and YYNGEE. The CDR3 extends over 16 amino acids. V gave up 3 bases and J gave up 1 base; unmatched junction bases: 4. The CDR3 DNA sequence: TGTGCCAGCAGCGGAGGACTAGCGAAGAACACCGGGGAGCTGTTTTTT. Protein product: CASSGGLAKNTGELFF. The variable domain in full, completed from reference TRBV9 and TRBJ2-2, reads DSGVTQTPKHLITATGQRVTLRCSPRSGDLSVYWYQQSLDQGLQFLIQYYNGEERAKGNILERFSAQQFPDLHSELNLSSLELGDSALYFCASSGGLAKNTGELFFGEGSRLTVL.

This clone was picked up one time. The chain links TRBV18 to TRBJ2-4; 11 bases align to TRBD1. Germline loops: CDR1 KGHSH, CDR2 LQKENI. V shed 3 bases and J 4 bases; nucleotides not matched to a gene: 2. This CDR3 spans 15 amino acids. DNA for the CDR3: TGTGCCAGCTCACCGGGGACAGGGGGGAAAAACATTCAGTACTTC. It is translated as CASSPGTGGKNIQYF.

The chain has TRBV28 and TRBJ2-2; 8 positions match TRBD2. The CDR3 totals 15 residues. Germline V CDR1 and CDR2: MDHEN, SYDVKM. V was clipped by 5 bases and J by 4 bases; unmatched bases: 6. CDR3 loop: CASSDLAGGTGELFF. The CDR3 coding sequence is TGTGCCAGCAGTGATCTAGCGGGCGGCACCGGGGAGCTGTTTTTT.

Only a few counts were recorded for this clone. The rearrangement joins TRBV3-1 (or the pseudogene TRBV3-2) to TRBJ2-3; 11 nucleotides match TRBD2. J gave up 2 bases and V 4 bases, and 5 bases lay outside the gene matches. The CDR3 has 16 residues. Germline assignment: CDR1 LGHDT and CDR2 YNNKEL (reference sequence). This chain's CDR3 is CASSPGTSGFTDTQYF. In nucleotides, the CDR3 is TGTGCCAGCAGCCCGGGGACTAGCGGATTCACAGATACGCAGTATTTT.

This CDR3 reads CASSFISREQYF. In DNA, the CDR3 is TGTGCCAGCAGCTTTATCTCTCGCGAGCAGTACTTC. The chain joins TRBV5-4 to TRBJ2-7; D is uncertain. From germline, CDR1 is SGHNT and CDR2 YYREEE (reference sequence). Trimming stripped 2 bases from V and 6 bases from J, with 9 bases between. The CDR3 has 12 amino acids.

The genes are TRBV2 and TRBJ2-7; 7 nucleotides agree with TRBD2. Germline-derived CDR1 and CDR2 are SNHLY and FYNNEI. The CDR3 totals 15 residues. The ends lost 4 bases at V and 2 bases at J; junction bases unmatched: 8. Written as DNA, the CDR3 is TGTGCCAGCAGTGCTGAGGGAGGGCGCACCTACGAGCAGTACTTC. Translating it yields CASSAEGGRTYEQYF.

V gene TRBV24-1 combines with J gene TRBJ1-4, with 7 bases that match TRBD1. The CDR3 extends over 15 amino acids. Germline values: CDR1 KGHDR, CDR2 SFDVKD. V was clipped by 7 bases and J by 3 bases; unmatched bases: 7. The CDR3 sequence is CATSETGTPNEKLFF. For the CDR3, the DNA is TGTGCCACCAGCGAGACAGGGACCCCTAATGAAAAACTGTTTTTT.

This clone was found a few times. The chain employs TRBV6-1 and TRBJ2-7; tentative D call: TRBD2 (7 bases). Trimming took off 1 base at V and 3 bases at J, with 13 bases between the two ends. The CDR3 extends over 15 amino acids. Germline lookup yields CDR1 MNHNS and CDR2 SASEGT. The CDR3 DNA sequence: TGTGCCAGCAGTGAAGTGGAGGGGGGGAGCTACGAGCAGTACTTC. It codes for CASSEVEGGSYEQYF.

The chain is built from TRBV7-2 and TRBJ2-2; D is possibly TRBD1 (6 bases). Germline values: CDR1 SGHTA, CDR2 FQGNSA. This CDR3 comprises 14 residues. V was cut by 2 bases and J by 5 bases, with 9 bases left in between. In DNA, the CDR3 is TGTGCCAGCAGCTTAAGGCAGGGGACCGGGGAGCTGTTTTTT. This gives the protein CASSLRQGTGELFF.

J is TRBJ2-7 and V is TRBV3-1 (or the pseudogene TRBV3-2); the D gene is possibly TRBD2 (6 bases). CDR1 and CDR2 (germline): LGHDT, YNNKEL (reference sequence). This CDR3 is 15 amino acids long. The ends were cut back, 1 base at V and 0 bases at J, with 10 bases in the middle. CDR3: CASSQGGIRSYEQYF. Written as DNA, the CDR3 is TGTGCCAGCAGCCAAGGCGGGATCCGCTCCTACGAGCAGTACTTC.

The DNA for the CDR3 is TGTGCCAGCAGTGGAGGGCCCGGGGAGCTGTTTTTT. This gives the protein CASSGGPGELFF. The gene calls are TRBV2 and TRBJ2-2, with a possible D match to TRBD2 (5 bases). The CDR3 has 12 residues. V was pared by 4 bases and J by 6 bases, with 6 bases between. The germline CDR1 and CDR2 sequences are SNHLY and FYNNEI.

This chain joins TRBV19 and TRBJ1-5; D gene unclear. The CDR3 sequence is 14 residues long. V lost 6 bases to trimming and J lost 0 bases, with 9 bases between them. In germline, CDR1 is LNHDA, CDR2 SQIVND (reference sequence). DNA for the CDR3: TGTGCCAGTAGGGTGGACTATAGCAATCAGCCCCAGCATTTT. This encodes CASRVDYSNQPQHF.

This clone was counted once. This rearrangement joins TRBV13 to TRBJ1-1; D is uncertain. The CDR3 runs 14 residues. V lost 6 bases, J lost 10 bases, and 21 bases lay in between. Per germline, CDR1 PRHDT and CDR2 FYEKMQ (reference sequence). The CDR3 loop reads CASSINKSPPGAFF. Written as DNA, the CDR3 is TGTGCCAGCAGTATAAACAAGTCCCCCCCGGGAGCTTTCTTT.

The gene calls are TRBV11-2 and TRBJ2-3; TRBD2 agrees at 7 bases. There are 15 residues in the CDR3. With V trimmed by 5 bases and J by 3 bases, 8 bases remained unmatched. Germline V CDR1 and CDR2: SGHAT, FQNNGV. The DNA of the CDR3 is TGTGCCAGCAGCGCGGGAACTAGCGAGACAGATACGCAGTATTTT. It translates to CASSAGTSETDTQYF. Complete variable domain (other parts from reference TRBV11-2 and TRBJ2-3): EAGVAQSPRYKIIEKRQSVAFWCNPISGHATLYWYQQILGQGPKLLIQFQNNGVVDDSQLPKDRFSAERLKGVDSTLKIQPAKLEDSAVYLCASSAGTSETDTQYFGPGTRLTVL.

This chain joins TRBV5-1 and TRBJ2-7, with 9 bases fitting TRBD1. This CDR3 spans 14 amino acids. Trimming removed 3 bases from V and 5 bases from J; junction bases left unmatched: 6. The V gene's germline CDR1 is SGHRS and CDR2 YFSETQ. CDR3 region: CASSSGQGIDEQYF. CDR3 nucleotides: TGCGCCAGCAGCTCAGGACAGGGGATCGACGAGCAGTACTTC.

J is TRBJ2-1 and V is TRBV12-5, with D perhaps TRBD2 (5 bases). The CDR3 totals 15 residues. V gave up 2 bases and J gave up 0 bases, with 8 bases separating them. CDR1 LGHNT and CDR2 FRNRAP come from the germline V gene. The CDR3 DNA sequence: TGTGCTAGTGGTTTGCCGGGAAGCTCCTACAATGAGCAGTTCTTC. This codes for CASGLPGSSYNEQFF.

The chain links TRBV30 to TRBJ2-7; maybe TRBD2 (6 bases). The germline V gene has CDR1 GTSNPN and CDR2 SVGIG (reference sequence). The CDR3 spans 13 residues. V lost 1 base, J lost 3 bases, and 10 bases lay in between. CDR3 in amino acids: CAWSGLDHYEQYF. The CDR3 nucleotides are TGTGCCTGGAGTGGACTAGATCACTACGAGCAGTACTTC.

This chain connects TRBV19 to TRBJ2-7; D gene ambiguous. Trimming left V 9 bases short and J 6 bases short, with 12 bases between. Germline V CDR1 and CDR2: LNHDA, SQIVND (reference sequence). The CDR3 has 11 amino acids. In DNA, the CDR3 is TGTGCCAGCCGGTTGAACTCCGAGCAGTACTTC. It is translated as CASRLNSEQYF.

The chain joins TRBV7-9 to TRBJ2-1, with 12 bases identical to TRBD2. The ends lost 2 bases at V and 7 bases at J; junction bases unmatched: 9. From germline, CDR1 is SEHNR and CDR2 FQNEAQ (reference sequence). The CDR3 loop spans 17 amino acids. The CDR3 spells CASSLFGLAGGGNEQFF. The CDR3 region has the DNA TGTGCCAGCAGCTTATTTGGGCTAGCGGGAGGGGGGAATGAGCAGTTCTTC.

The chain couples TRBV19 to TRBJ2-1, with 10 positions matching TRBD2. This CDR3 has 15 amino acids. V gave up 7 bases and J gave up 8 bases; unmatched junction bases: 11. Germline V lookup: CDR1 LNHDA, CDR2 SQIVND (reference sequence). CDR3 bases: TGTGCCAGTACCTTAGCGGGGGGCCCGAGGGATGAGCAGTTCTTC. Translation: CASTLAGGPRDEQFF.

CDR3 loop: CASSTRTDLISPWSLMNTEAFF. As DNA, the CDR3 is TGTGCCAGTAGTACCCGGACAGACTTAATATCTCCGTGGTCTCTCATGAACACTGAAGCTTTCTTT. The rearrangement joins TRBV19 to TRBJ1-1; the D gene is possibly TRBD1 (6 bases). V dropped 4 bases and J dropped 0 bases, with 33 bases sitting between them. CDR1 and CDR2 (germline): LNHDA, SQIVND (reference sequence). The CDR3 totals 22 residues.

The chain combines TRBV30 with TRBJ2-7; D perhaps matches TRBD2 (5 bases). Germline CDR1 and CDR2: GTSNPN and SVGIG (reference sequence). V was clipped by 0 bases and J by 2 bases, with 8 bases between them. This CDR3 has 13 residues. CDR3: CAWSVGGAYEQYF. The CDR3 DNA sequence: TGTGCCTGGAGTGTAGGAGGAGCCTACGAGCAGTACTTC.